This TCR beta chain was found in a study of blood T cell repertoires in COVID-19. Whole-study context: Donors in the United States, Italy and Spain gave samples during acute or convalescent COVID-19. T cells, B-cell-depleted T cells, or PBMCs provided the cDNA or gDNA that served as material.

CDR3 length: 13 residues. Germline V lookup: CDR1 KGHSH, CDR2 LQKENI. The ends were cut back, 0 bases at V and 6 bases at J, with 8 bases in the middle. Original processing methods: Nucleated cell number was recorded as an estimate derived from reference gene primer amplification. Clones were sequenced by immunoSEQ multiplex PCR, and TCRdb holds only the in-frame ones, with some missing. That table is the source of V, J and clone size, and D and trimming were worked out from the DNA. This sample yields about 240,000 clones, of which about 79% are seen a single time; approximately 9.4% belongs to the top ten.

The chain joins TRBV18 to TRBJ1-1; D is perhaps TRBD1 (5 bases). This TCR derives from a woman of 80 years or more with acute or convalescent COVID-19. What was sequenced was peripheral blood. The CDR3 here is CASSPPGGSEAFF. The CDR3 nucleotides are TGTGCCAGCTCACCACCGGGGGGATCTGAAGCTTTCTTT. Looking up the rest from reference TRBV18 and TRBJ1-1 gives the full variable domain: NAGVMQNPRHLVRRRGQEARLRCSPMKGHSHVYWYRQLPEEGLKFMVYLQKENIIDESGMPKERFSAEFPKEGPSILRIQQVVRGDSAAYFCASSPPGGSEAFFGQGTRLTVV.